These 25 T cell receptor beta chains were sequenced from one sample in a study of blood T cell repertoires in COVID-19. Libraries were prepared by immunoSEQ multiplex PCR; TCRdb keeps only in-frame clonotypes and omits some of them. The repertoire holds around 700,000 clones, with about nine tenths as singletons. Source material: peripheral blood. These receptors were taken from a young woman with acute or convalescent COVID-19.

The gene calls are TRBV5-1 and TRBJ1-1; D call uncertain. Trimming took 0 bases from V and 0 from J, leaving 12 bases between them. Per germline, CDR1 SGHRS and CDR2 YFSETQ. The CDR3 has 16 residues. The CDR3 spells CASSLGWGELNTEAFF. The CDR3 coding sequence is TGCGCCAGCAGCTTGGGATGGGGAGAATTGAACACTGAAGCTTTCTTT.

The table lists this clone with a few counts. The V call is TRBV6-5, the J call TRBJ1-2; 9 nucleotides line up with TRBD1. Germline CDR1 MNHEY, CDR2 SVGAGI. Losses at the gene ends were 5 bases for V and 12 bases for J; bases not matched to a gene: 7. The length of the CDR3 is 12 residues. The CDR3 sequence: CASSRGQGSDTF. The CDR3 nucleotides read TGTGCCAGCAGTCGGGGACAGGGATCTGACACCTTC.

The chain combines TRBV5-5 with TRBJ2-1, with a tentative D call TRBD1 (6 bases). V was pared by 6 bases and J by 5 bases, with 18 bases between. The CDR3 totals 15 residues. CDR1 SGHKS and CDR2 YYEKEE come from the germline V gene (reference sequence). This CDR3 is CASILMGTLHNEQFF. The CDR3 DNA reads as TGTGCCAGCATCCTTATGGGGACACTACACAATGAGCAGTTCTTC.

The chain combines TRBV4-2 with TRBJ2-3; D is undetermined. There are 15 residues in the CDR3. Germline V gene data show CDR1 as LGHNA and CDR2 as YNFKEQ. V lost 1 base and J lost 3, with 11 bases in between. DNA for the CDR3: TGTGCCAGCAGCCAAGCTGGCACGCCAACAGATACGCAGTATTTT. It encodes CASSQAGTPTDTQYF.

The chain employs TRBV11-3 and TRBJ2-2, with D possibly being TRBD1 (6 bases). The V and J ends lost 3 bases and 5 bases respectively, with 13 bases between them. This CDR3 has 15 amino acids. The germline CDR1 and CDR2 sequences are SGHNT and YENEEA. CDR3: CASSFWGRGTGELFF. CDR3 nucleotides: TGTGCCAGCAGCTTCTGGGGGCGCGGGACCGGGGAGCTGTTTTTT.

The genes are TRBV7-3 and TRBJ2-3, with 11 bases that match TRBD2. Per germline, CDR1 SGHTA and CDR2 FQGTGA. The CDR3 runs to 17 residues. J was trimmed by 2 bases and V by 4 bases; bases with no gene match: 8. The CDR3 loop is CASSSLLAGGATDTQYF. CDR3 coding DNA: TGTGCCAGCAGCTCTCTCCTAGCGGGGGGAGCCACAGATACGCAGTATTTT.

The chain links TRBV9 to TRBJ1-1, with TRBD1 matching 9 bases. Germline CDR1 and CDR2: SGDLS and YYNGEE. V lost 0 bases, J lost 8 bases, and 17 bases stayed unmatched. The CDR3 loop spans 18 amino acids. The CDR3 sequence is CASSVDGTGWGAGREAFF. CDR3 DNA: TGTGCCAGCAGCGTAGATGGGACAGGGTGGGGAGCTGGGAGAGAAGCTTTCTTT.

This clone has a single count. V gene TRBV5-1 combines with J gene TRBJ1-4; D remains unclear. This CDR3 is built from 12 residues. Germline lookup yields CDR1 SGHRS and CDR2 YFSETQ. V dropped 2 bases and J dropped 8 bases, with 7 bases sitting between them. CDR3: CASSFESEKLFF. The CDR3 DNA is TGCGCCAGCAGCTTTGAGAGCGAAAAACTGTTTTTT.

V usage is TRBV6-2 or TRBV6-3 and J usage is TRBJ1-6; possible D gene TRBD1, 5 bases. CDR1 and CDR2 from the germline V gene are MNHEY and SVGEGT. The V gene lost 5 bases and the J gene lost 7 bases, with 15 bases spanning the gap. This CDR3 is 15 amino acids long. The CDR3 here is CASSPRGGENSPLHF. The CDR3 region has the DNA TGTGCCAGCAGTCCGCGGGGGGGGGAGAATTCACCCCTCCACTTT.

The chain recombines TRBV5-1 with TRBJ1-1, with a tentative D call TRBD1 (6 bases). V lost 4 bases, J lost 0 bases, and 22 bases lay in between. CDR1 and CDR2 from the germline V gene are SGHRS and YFSETQ. This CDR3 spans 18 amino acids. CDR3 amino acids: CASSPRAGAPHVNTEAFF. In DNA form, the CDR3 reads TGCGCCAGCAGCCCCCGGGCAGGGGCCCCCCATGTGAACACTGAAGCTTTCTTT.

The chain carries TRBV24-1 and TRBJ1-5, with D unclear. V lost 5 bases and J 0 bases, leaving 4 bases between the germline ends. Germline-derived CDR1 and CDR2 are KGHDR and SFDVKD. The CDR3 is 13 residues long. CDR3 sequence: CATSAISNQPQHF. The CDR3 DNA reads TGTGCCACCAGTGCTATTAGCAATCAGCCCCAGCATTTT.

The chain uses TRBV3-1 (or the pseudogene TRBV3-2) and TRBJ2-6; TRBD1 aligns across 9 bases. Unmatched junction bases numbered 11, after V lost 4 bases and J lost 4 bases. This CDR3 region has 18 residues. Germline V gene sequence: CDR1 LGHDT, CDR2 YNNKEL (reference sequence). This chain's CDR3 is CASSRDRAISSGANVLTF. DNA for the CDR3: TGTGCCAGCAGCCGGGACAGGGCGATATCGAGCGGGGCCAACGTCCTGACTTTC.

This clone was counted once. The rearrangement uses TRBV15 and TRBJ1-2; tentatively, D is TRBD1 (5 bases). Trimming cost V 1 base and J 8 bases, with 26 bases left between them. CDR3 length equals 18 residues. Germline V gene data show CDR1 as LNHNV and CDR2 as YYDKDF (reference sequence). This CDR3 reads CATSRAMTRGGDFMGYTF. In nucleotides, the CDR3 is TGTGCCACCAGCAGAGCTATGACCCGGGGGGGAGACTTTATGGGCTACACCTTC. Drawing the rest from reference TRBV15 and TRBJ1-2, the complete variable domain is DAMVIQNPRYQVTQFGKPVTLSCSQTLNHNVMYWYQQKSSQAPKLLFHYYDKDFNNEADTPDNFQSRRPNTSFCFLDIRSPGLGDTAMYLCATSRAMTRGGDFMGYTFGSGTRLTVV.

V usage is TRBV5-6 and J usage is TRBJ1-2; 7 positions agree with TRBD1. Trimming at V came to 4 bases and at J to 4 bases, leaving 10 bases not matched to a gene. The germline CDR1 and CDR2 sequences are SGHDT and YYEEEE. CDR3 size: 15 residues. The CDR3 sequence is CASSPGGQTPYGYTF. CDR3 DNA: TGTGCCAGCAGCCCTGGGGGACAGACCCCCTATGGCTACACCTTC. Looking up the rest from reference TRBV5-6 and TRBJ1-2 gives the full variable domain: DAGVTQSPTHLIKTRGQQVTLRCSPKSGHDTVSWYQQALGQGPQFIFQYYEEEERQRGNFPDRFSGHQFPNYSSELNVNALLLGDSALYLCASSPGGQTPYGYTFGSGTRLTVV.

The chain has TRBV19 and TRBJ2-7, with D possibly being TRBD1 (8 bases). V was clipped by 6 bases and J by 1 base, with 16 bases between them. There are 15 residues in the CDR3. Germline V gives CDR1 LNHDA, CDR2 SQIVND (reference sequence). CDR3 DNA sequence: TGTGCCAGTAGCGTAACAGGGGGGGTATCCTACGAGCAGTACTTC. As protein: CASSVTGGVSYEQYF.

This clone has more than one count but fewer than ten. The CDR3 is CASSRGGEYFEQFF. The CDR3 region has the DNA TGTGCCAGCAGTAGGGGGGGGGAATACTTCGAGCAGTTCTTC. The chain is built from TRBV6-4 and TRBJ2-1, with D tentatively TRBD2 (7 bases). CDR1 MRHNA and CDR2 SNTAGT come from the germline V gene. CDR3 length equals 14 residues. The V end was cut by 5 bases, the J end by 10 bases, with 18 bases between.

The rearrangement joins TRBV11-2 to TRBJ1-2, with 8 bases that match TRBD1. The germline V gene has CDR1 SGHAT and CDR2 FQNNGV. The CDR3 is made up of 15 amino acids. V shed 4 bases and J 4 bases; nucleotides not matched to a gene: 8. The CDR3 DNA follows: TGTGCCAGCAGCTCCACGGACAGGGCCTTCTATGGCTACACCTTC. It specifies CASSSTDRAFYGYTF.

V usage is TRBV6-5 and J usage is TRBJ2-1; D not resolved. The CDR3 length is 11 residues. Germline CDR1 reads MNHEY; CDR2 reads SVGAGI. V lost 2 bases and J lost 9, with 5 bases in between. The chain's CDR3 is CASSYGREQFF. CDR3 bases: TGTGCCAGCAGTTACGGGCGTGAGCAGTTCTTC.

The genes are TRBV12-3 or TRBV12-4 and TRBJ1-5; a possible D gene is TRBD1 (5 bases). V was trimmed by 7 bases and J by 4 bases, leaving 11 bases between them. The CDR3 is 13 amino acids. The CDR3, as DNA: TGTGCCAGCACCAGGGACTGGAATCAGCCCCAGCATTTT. Its protein product is CASTRDWNQPQHF.

In this sample, this clone turned up a few times. The chain recombines TRBV11-1 with TRBJ2-3, with D uncertain. The CDR3 is 11 residues long. In germline, CDR1 is SGHAT, CDR2 FQDESV (reference sequence). V lost 1 base, J lost 8 bases, and 4 bases lay in between. CDR3 nucleotides: TGTGCCAGCAGCTTAGGCGTTACGCAGTATTTT. Translation: CASSLGVTQYF.

The chain is built from TRBV7-8 and TRBJ1-1, with D maybe TRBD1 (6 bases). CDR1 is SGHVS and CDR2 is FQNEAQ in the germline V gene. V was cut by 6 bases and J by 7 bases, with 24 bases left in between. CDR3 length: 16 amino acids. The CDR3 region is CASSPGVYRDGSEAFF. The CDR3 nucleotides read TGTGCCAGCAGTCCTGGAGTTTACAGGGATGGAAGTGAAGCTTTCTTT.

This chain links TRBV6-5 with TRBJ1-2; unclear D gene. CDR3 length: 16 amino acids. CDR1 and CDR2 (germline): MNHEY, SVGAGI. V lost 0 bases to trimming and J lost 6 bases, with 17 bases between them. The CDR3 spells CASSYSNRYRAHGYTF. The CDR3 DNA is TGTGCCAGCAGTTACTCGAACCGGTACCGCGCCCATGGCTACACCTTC.

V and J are TRBV12-3 or TRBV12-4 and TRBJ2-7; D may be TRBD1 (6 bases). The CDR3 consists of 12 residues. Trimming removed 7 bases at V and 2 bases at J, with 9 bases between. The CDR3 DNA reads TGTGCCAGCACGGGACAAACCTACGAGCAGTACTTC. It translates to CASTGQTYEQYF.

This chain connects TRBV5-4 to TRBJ1-2; D is perhaps TRBD1 (6 bases). Germline lookup yields CDR1 SGHNT and CDR2 YYREEE (reference sequence). CDR3 length equals 18 residues. V lost 0 bases and J lost 5, with 23 bases in between. In DNA form, the CDR3 reads TGTGCCAGCAGCTTGGGCCCCACAGGGCGTAATCCCAATTATGGCTACACCTTC. The encoded protein is CASSLGPTGRNPNYGYTF.

This clone was seen only a few times. This chain links TRBV7-9 with TRBJ2-1; 11 nucleotides line up with TRBD2. V gave up 5 bases and J gave up 8 bases; unmatched junction bases: 11. Germline V gene data show CDR1 as SEHNR and CDR2 as FQNEAQ (reference sequence). This CDR3 is built from 16 residues. The CDR3 reads CASSNSRLAGTHEQFF. The CDR3 nucleotides are TGTGCCAGCAGCAACAGCCGACTAGCGGGAACACATGAGCAGTTCTTC.